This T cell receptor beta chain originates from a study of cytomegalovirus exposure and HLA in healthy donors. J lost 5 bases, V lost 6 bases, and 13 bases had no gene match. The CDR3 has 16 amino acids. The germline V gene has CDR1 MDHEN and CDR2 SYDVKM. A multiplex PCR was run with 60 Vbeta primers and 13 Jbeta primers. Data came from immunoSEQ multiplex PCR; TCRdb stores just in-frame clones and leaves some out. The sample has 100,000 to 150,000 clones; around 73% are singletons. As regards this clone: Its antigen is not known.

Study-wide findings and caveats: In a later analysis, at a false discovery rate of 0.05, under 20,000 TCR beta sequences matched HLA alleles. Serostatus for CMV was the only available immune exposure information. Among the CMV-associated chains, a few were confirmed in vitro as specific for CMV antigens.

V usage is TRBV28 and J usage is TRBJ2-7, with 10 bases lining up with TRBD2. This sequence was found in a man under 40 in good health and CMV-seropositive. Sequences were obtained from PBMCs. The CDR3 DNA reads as TGTGCCAGCAGCCCCCCCTTGGCTAGCGGGAGAGACGAGCAGTACTTC. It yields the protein CASSPPLASGRDEQYF.